The sample holds one count of the clone carrying this T cell receptor (beta chain). As yet, its antigen is unknown. The PCR used 60 Vbeta and 13 Jbeta primers. Generated by immunoSEQ multiplex PCR, the TCRdb table keeps only in-frame clones and is missing some. The data hold over 110,000 clones, with roughly four fifths observed a single time. The data stem from a study of cytomegalovirus exposure and HLA in healthy donors. CDR3 size: 12 residues. V lost 3 bases and J lost 3, with 6 bases in between. Germline CDR1 reads SGHDT; CDR2 reads YYEEEE. The study, taken as a whole, reports: Most TCR sequences were seen very rarely across donors, but some public TCRs occurred in many.

The chain combines TRBV5-6 with TRBJ1-2, with D unclear. The sequenced material came from PBMCs. This receptor was taken from a male donor in good health and CMV-seronegative. In DNA form, the CDR3 reads TGTGCCAGCAGCTCGCTAGACTATGGCTACACCTTC. This codes for CASSSLDYGYTF.